Each of the 6 T cell receptor beta chains below was sequenced from the same sample in a study of shared clonotypes between healthy human individuals. Profiled with immunoSEQ multiplex PCR; TCRdb holds only in-frame clones, not every one. The sample includes some 2,400,000 clones, 90% to 97% of them seen just once. Sequencing was performed on naive CD4+ T cells sorted from blood. Subset in this sample: CD45RA+ positively selected. The receptors derive from a man between 18 and 35 years old in good health.

The chain couples TRBV18 to TRBJ1-3; possible D gene TRBD1, 6 bases. With 4 bases removed from V and 2 bases from J, the gap between germline ends came to 12 bases. Germline CDR1 reads KGHSH; CDR2 reads LQKENI. CDR3 length: 15 residues. DNA of the CDR3: TGTGCCAGCTCACGGTCCGGGGGCGCTGGAAACACCATATATTTT. Translated, it gives CASSRSGGAGNTIYF.

The J gene is TRBJ1-5, the V gene TRBV2; maybe TRBD1 (6 bases). V was trimmed by 6 bases and J by 6 bases, leaving 18 bases between them. The CDR3 sequence is 15 residues long. Germline assignment: CDR1 SNHLY and CDR2 FYNNEI. CDR3 amino acids: CASRDPGGPGQPQHF. The CDR3 DNA follows: TGTGCCAGCAGGGACCCGGGGGGGCCCGGTCAGCCCCAGCATTTT.

On this clone itself: At one end the junction does not follow the germline gene, possibly because of a read error. The chain has TRBV19 and TRBJ1-6, with TRBD1 matching 7 bases. The CDR3 is 14 residues long. Germline CDR1 reads LNHDA; CDR2 reads SQIVND (reference sequence). In DNA form, the CDR3 reads TGTGCCAGTAGCGAAACAGGGGATAAATCACCCCTCCACTTT. Its translation is CASSETGDKSPLHF.

This clone has a single count. This chain connects TRBV5-1 to TRBJ2-7; 7 positions match TRBD2. J gave up 5 bases and V 1 base, and 6 bases lay outside the gene matches. CDR1 and CDR2 (germline): SGHRS, YFSETQ. The CDR3 has 14 residues. The DNA of the CDR3 is TGCGCCAGCAGCTTGACAGCGGGATCCCACGAGCAGTACTTC. It is translated as CASSLTAGSHEQYF.

The chain links TRBV13 to TRBJ2-1; no firm D call. CDR3 length: 11 amino acids. V gave up 2 bases and J gave up 6 bases, with 2 bases separating them. CDR1 and CDR2 from the germline V gene are PRHDT and FYEKMQ (reference sequence). CDR3 amino acids: CASSLINEQFF. In DNA, the CDR3 is TGTGCCAGCAGCTTAATCAATGAGCAGTTCTTC.

The genes are TRBV11-2 and TRBJ2-7; 9 nucleotides match TRBD1. Trimming removed 5 bases from V and 4 bases from J; junction bases left unmatched: 12. The CDR3 loop spans 16 amino acids. Germline CDR1 and CDR2: SGHAT and FQNNGV. The CDR3 sequence is CASSPRRAQGAYEQYF. CDR3 coding DNA: TGTGCCAGCAGCCCAAGGCGGGCACAGGGGGCTTACGAGCAGTACTTC.